Following are 25 T cell receptor beta chains from one sample sequenced in a study of blood T cell repertoires in COVID-19. The protocol was immunoSEQ multiplex PCR, while the TCRdb copy is restricted to in-frame clones and leaves out a portion. The table shows approximately 500,000 clones, with roughly 85% occurring only once. Material for sequencing was peripheral blood. The source of these receptors is a human donor in a cohort sampled during active COVID-19.

J is TRBJ2-1 and V is TRBV11-3; 7 bases agree with TRBD2. This CDR3 contains 18 residues. V gave up 1 base and J gave up 6 bases; unmatched junction bases: 15. Germline V gene lookup returns CDR1 SGHNT and CDR2 YENEEA. CDR3: CASSLGEGGGRISNEQFF. The CDR3 bases are TGTGCCAGCAGCTTAGGGGAGGGTGGCGGGAGAATCTCCAATGAGCAGTTCTTC.

The chain carries TRBV28 and TRBJ1-5; perhaps TRBD1 as D (6 bases). The CDR3 runs to 15 residues. The V end was cut by 2 bases, the J end by 5 bases, with 13 bases between. In germline, CDR1 is MDHEN, CDR2 SYDVKM. CDR3 sequence (DNA): TGTGCCAGCAGTTTACGCGGACAGCGGCATCAGCCCCAGCATTTT. It yields the protein CASSLRGQRHQPQHF.

This rearrangement joins TRBV20-1 to TRBJ1-2; possibly TRBD1 for D (6 bases). The CDR3 totals 14 residues. The V gene's germline CDR1 is DFQATT and CDR2 SNEGSKA (reference sequence). V lost 3 bases and J lost 3, with 14 bases in between. CDR3 sequence: CSASRQGSHYGYTF. The CDR3 region has the DNA TGCAGTGCTAGTAGGCAGGGGTCCCACTATGGCTACACCTTC.

The genes are TRBV6-4 and TRBJ2-1; 8 positions match TRBD2. CDR1 and CDR2 (germline): MRHNA, SNTAGT. V lost 3 bases, J lost 8 bases, and 12 bases stayed unmatched. The CDR3 covers 16 residues. The CDR3 protein is CASSEVGTGGPDEQFF. CDR3 in DNA: TGTGCCAGCAGTGAAGTGGGGACGGGAGGGCCGGATGAGCAGTTCTTC.

For this clone: This sample includes further DNA sequences coding for the same CDR3. This chain uses TRBV20-1 with TRBJ1-1, with D possibly being TRBD1 (6 bases). V dropped 0 bases and J dropped 8 bases, with 7 bases sitting between them. The CDR3 extends over 11 amino acids. Per the germline V gene, CDR1 is DFQATT and CDR2 is SNEGSKA (reference sequence). The CDR3 region is CSARDRGEAFF. The CDR3 DNA follows: TGCAGTGCTAGAGACAGGGGAGAAGCTTTCTTT.

This chain joins TRBV6-5 and TRBJ2-5; 11 nucleotides line up with TRBD2. Germline CDR1 reads MNHEY; CDR2 reads SVGAGI. The V gene end was trimmed by 6 bases and the J gene end by 2 bases; junction bases not matched to a gene: 5. The CDR3 sequence is 15 residues long. The CDR3 DNA is TGTGCCAGCAGGCGGGGACTAGCGGTTCAAGAGACCCAGTACTTC. Amino acids: CASRRGLAVQETQYF.

This clone was detected once. The rearrangement joins TRBV28 to TRBJ2-5, with 7 bases that match TRBD1. Losses at the gene ends were 6 bases for V and 3 bases for J; bases not matched to a gene: 7. Looked up from germline, CDR1 is MDHEN and CDR2 is SYDVKM. CDR3 length: 14 amino acids. The CDR3 reads CASRSGGQKETQYF. As DNA, the CDR3 is TGTGCCAGCAGATCTGGGGGACAGAAAGAGACCCAGTACTTC. Full variable domain (rest looked up from reference TRBV28 and TRBJ2-5): DVKVTQSSRYLVKRTGEKVFLECVQDMDHENMFWYRQDPGLGLRLIYFSYDVKMKEKGDIPEGYSVSREKKERFSLILESASTNQTSMYLCASRSGGQKETQYFGPGTRLLVL.

In nucleotides, the CDR3 is TGTGCCAGCAGTCGCGGACAGCTTGCTAGCAATCAGCCCCAGCATTTT. It codes for CASSRGQLASNQPQHF. This chain connects TRBV6-2 or TRBV6-3 to TRBJ1-5, with D maybe TRBD1 (6 bases). Germline V lookup: CDR1 MNHEY, CDR2 SVGEGT. The CDR3 totals 16 residues. V gave up 5 bases and J gave up 0 bases, with 14 bases separating them.

The rearrangement uses TRBV4-3 and TRBJ1-1; a possible D gene is TRBD1 (5 bases). This CDR3 has 18 amino acids. Germline V lookup: CDR1 LGHNA, CDR2 YSLEER. V was shortened by 0 bases and J by 1 base, with 18 bases between the two germline ends. The CDR3 DNA reads as TGCGCCAGCAGCCAAGATGTGGCAGCAGGGTATCCGAACACTGAAGCTTTCTTT. It codes for CASSQDVAAGYPNTEAFF.

V and J are TRBV6-6 and TRBJ2-3; 8 bases agree with TRBD2. Per germline, CDR1 MNHNY and CDR2 SVGAGI (reference sequence). The ends lost 2 bases at V and 0 bases at J; junction bases unmatched: 4. The CDR3 runs 16 residues. The CDR3 loop reads CASSYTSGTSTDTQYF. CDR3 sequence (DNA): TGTGCCAGCAGTTACACTAGCGGAACTAGCACAGATACGCAGTATTTT.

V gene TRBV7-3 combines with J gene TRBJ2-4; TRBD2 matches 8 bases. CDR1 SGHTA and CDR2 FQGTGA come from the germline V gene. V lost 1 base to trimming and J lost 0 bases; unmatched junction nucleotides: 2. This CDR3 spans 16 amino acids. CDR3 nucleotide sequence: TGTGCCAGCAGCTTAAGTCTAGCGGGAGCCAAAAACATTCAGTACTTC. Translation: CASSLSLAGAKNIQYF. Looking up the rest from reference TRBV7-3 and TRBJ2-4 gives the full variable domain: GAGVSQTPSNKVTEKGKYVELRCDPISGHTALYWYRQSLGQGPEFLIYFQGTGAADDSGLPNDRFFAVRPEGSVSTLKIQRTERGDSAVYLCASSLSLAGAKNIQYFGAGTRLSVL.

The gene calls are TRBV10-1 and TRBJ2-1; possible D gene TRBD2, 6 bases. This CDR3 has 14 residues. Looked up from germline, CDR1 is WNHNN and CDR2 is SYGVQD (reference sequence). V lost 4 bases and J lost 8, with 15 bases in between. The CDR3 DNA follows: TGCGCCAGCAGTGGGGACTCCCTAGGCCATGAGCAGTTCTTC. Translation gives CASSGDSLGHEQFF.

This chain links TRBV6-4 with TRBJ2-2, with D possibly matching TRBD1 (6 bases). The germline V gene has CDR1 MRHNA and CDR2 SNTAGT. Trimming left V 4 bases short and J 6 bases short, with 15 bases between. The CDR3 runs 15 residues. The CDR3 coding sequence is TGTGCCAGCAGTGGAGCACCCCCAGGGGCCGGGGAGCTGTTTTTT. Protein: CASSGAPPGAGELFF.

In this sample, this clone turned up many times. The chain joins TRBV5-8 to TRBJ2-3; D may be TRBD1 (5 bases). Germline V gene data show CDR1 as SGHTS and CDR2 as YDEGEE. Trimming removed 1 base at V and 4 bases at J, with 7 bases between. CDR3 length: 13 residues. Here the CDR3 DNA reads TGTGCCAGCAGCTTGAGGGGTTCAGATACGCAGTATTTT. Its translation is CASSLRGSDTQYF.

The rearrangement uses TRBV5-4 and TRBJ2-7; 8 positions agree with TRBD2. Per the germline V gene, CDR1 is SGHNT and CDR2 is YYREEE (reference sequence). Trimming took 4 bases from V and 6 from J; bases not matched to a gene: 12. The CDR3 length is 15 residues. Written as DNA, the CDR3 is TGTGCCAGCAGCGAGGGAAGTAGCGGGATCGCCGAGCAGTACTTC. It translates to CASSEGSSGIAEQYF.

The gene calls are TRBV4-3 and TRBJ2-5; 7 positions match TRBD2. The CDR3 is 15 residues long. Trimming took 0 bases from V and 6 from J; bases not matched to a gene: 7. CDR1 and CDR2 (germline): LGHNA, YSLEER. The CDR3 DNA is TGCGCCAGCAGCCAAGATTGGGGGGGAATGCAGACCCAGTACTTC. This encodes CASSQDWGGMQTQYF.

This clone showed up just once. V is TRBV5-5 and J is TRBJ2-1; D gene ambiguous. Trimming cost V 0 bases and J 6 bases, with 7 bases left between them. There are 13 residues in the CDR3. Germline V gene lookup returns CDR1 SGHKS and CDR2 YYEKEE (reference sequence). The CDR3 here is CASSLVGGNEQFF. CDR3 bases: TGTGCCAGCAGCTTGGTCGGCGGCAATGAGCAGTTCTTC.

The chain links TRBV25-1 to TRBJ1-2; no reliable D call. CDR3 size: 13 residues. The V gene lost 7 bases and the J gene lost 4 bases, with 13 bases spanning the gap. CDR1 and CDR2 from the germline V gene are MGHDK and SYGVNS. CDR3 residues: CASTGGWSYGYTF. CDR3 DNA: TGTGCCAGCACCGGAGGATGGAGCTATGGCTACACCTTC.

The chain links TRBV30 to TRBJ2-7, with 9 bases fitting TRBD2. V was clipped by 4 bases and J by 5 bases; unmatched bases: 6. CDR3 length equals 13 residues. CDR1 and CDR2 (germline): GTSNPN, SVGIG (reference sequence). CDR3 residues: CAWKGGRANEQYF. The CDR3 coding sequence is TGTGCCTGGAAAGGCGGGAGGGCCAACGAGCAGTACTTC.

The chain recombines TRBV28 with TRBJ1-4; D possibly corresponds to TRBD1 (5 bases). V was cut by 11 bases and J by 0 bases, with 13 bases left in between. Germline assignment: CDR1 MDHEN and CDR2 SYDVKM. CDR3 length: 14 amino acids. CDR3 coding DNA: TGTGCCGCGCAGCAGGGTGCAACTAATGAAAAACTGTTTTTT. Its translation: CAAQQGATNEKLFF.

A word on this clone: Other DNA sequences from this sample encode an identical CDR3 as well. This chain links TRBV19 with TRBJ1-2; 7 bases line up with TRBD1. The germline CDR1 and CDR2 sequences are LNHDA and SQIVND (reference sequence). With V trimmed by 2 bases and J by 0 bases, 0 bases remained unmatched. This CDR3 contains 14 residues. The CDR3 protein is CASSIQGANYGYTF. DNA of the CDR3: TGTGCCAGTAGTATACAGGGGGCTAACTATGGCTACACCTTC.

This clone was observed a few times. The rearrangement links TRBV25-1 to TRBJ1-5; TRBD1 might be the D (5 bases). CDR1 is MGHDK, CDR2 SYGVNS, per germline. V was pared by 3 bases and J by 1 base, with 13 bases between. The CDR3 totals 16 residues. CDR3 amino acids: CASSDEGEGSNQPQHF. The CDR3 nucleotides read TGTGCCAGCAGTGACGAAGGGGAGGGGAGCAATCAGCCCCAGCATTTT.

The rearrangement joins TRBV5-1 to TRBJ1-1; no reliable D call. This CDR3 comprises 13 residues. Per the germline V gene, CDR1 is SGHRS and CDR2 is YFSETQ. Trimming pared 0 bases from V and 3 bases from J, leaving 6 bases between. The CDR3 region is CASSLARDTEAFF. CDR3 coding DNA: TGCGCCAGCAGCTTGGCACGAGACACTGAAGCTTTCTTT.

The table lists this clone with many counts. J is TRBJ2-7 and V is TRBV29-1; 13 nucleotides align to TRBD2. CDR1 is SQVTM and CDR2 is ANQGSEA in the germline V gene. V lost 6 bases, J lost 5 bases, and 7 bases stayed unmatched. The CDR3 loop spans 14 amino acids. CDR3 in DNA: TGCAGCGTAACCGGACTAGCGGGAGTTGACGAGCAGTACTTC. It specifies CSVTGLAGVDEQYF.

The rearrangement joins TRBV11-2 to TRBJ2-7; D is undetermined. This CDR3 has 11 amino acids. From germline, CDR1 is SGHAT and CDR2 FQNNGV. V dropped 5 bases and J dropped 6 bases, with 8 bases sitting between them. The CDR3 loop is CASSLSFEQYF. The CDR3 bases are TGTGCCAGCAGCCTTAGCTTCGAGCAGTACTTC.